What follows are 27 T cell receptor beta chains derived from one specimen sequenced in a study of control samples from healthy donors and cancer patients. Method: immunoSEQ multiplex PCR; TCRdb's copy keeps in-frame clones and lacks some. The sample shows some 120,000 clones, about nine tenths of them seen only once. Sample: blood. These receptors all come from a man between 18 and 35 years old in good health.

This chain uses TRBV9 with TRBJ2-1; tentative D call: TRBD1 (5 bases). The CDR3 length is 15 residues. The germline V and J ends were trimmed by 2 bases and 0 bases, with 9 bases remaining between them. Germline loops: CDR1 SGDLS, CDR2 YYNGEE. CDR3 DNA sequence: TGTGCCAGCAGCGTGCAGGGTAACTCCTACAATGAGCAGTTCTTC. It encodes CASSVQGNSYNEQFF.

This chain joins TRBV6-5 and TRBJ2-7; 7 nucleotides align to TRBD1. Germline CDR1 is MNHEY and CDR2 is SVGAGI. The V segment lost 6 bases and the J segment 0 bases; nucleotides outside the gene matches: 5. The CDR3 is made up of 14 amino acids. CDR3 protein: CASSRGDSSYEQYF. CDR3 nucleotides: TGTGCCAGCAGCCGAGGGGACAGCTCCTACGAGCAGTACTTC.

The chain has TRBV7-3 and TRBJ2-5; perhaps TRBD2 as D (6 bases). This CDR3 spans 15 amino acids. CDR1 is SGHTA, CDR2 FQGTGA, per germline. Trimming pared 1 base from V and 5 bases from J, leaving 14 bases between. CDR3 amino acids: CASSLMPGAGETQYF. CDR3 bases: TGTGCCAGCAGCTTAATGCCGGGAGCAGGGGAGACCCAGTACTTC.

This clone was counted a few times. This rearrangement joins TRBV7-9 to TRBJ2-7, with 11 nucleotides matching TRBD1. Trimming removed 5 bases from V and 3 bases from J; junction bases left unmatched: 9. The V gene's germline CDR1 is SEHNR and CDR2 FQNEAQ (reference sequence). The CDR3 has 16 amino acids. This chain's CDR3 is CASSRGGQGAFYEQYV. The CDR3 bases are TGTGCCAGCAGCCGCGGCGGACAGGGGGCCTTCTACGAGCAGTACGTC.

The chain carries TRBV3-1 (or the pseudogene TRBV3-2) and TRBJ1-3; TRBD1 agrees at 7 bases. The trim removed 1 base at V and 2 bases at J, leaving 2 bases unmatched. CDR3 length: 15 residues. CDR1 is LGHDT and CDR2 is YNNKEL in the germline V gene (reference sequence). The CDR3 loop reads CASSQAGTAGNTIYF. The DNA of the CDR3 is TGTGCCAGCAGCCAAGCGGGGACAGCTGGAAACACCATATATTTT.

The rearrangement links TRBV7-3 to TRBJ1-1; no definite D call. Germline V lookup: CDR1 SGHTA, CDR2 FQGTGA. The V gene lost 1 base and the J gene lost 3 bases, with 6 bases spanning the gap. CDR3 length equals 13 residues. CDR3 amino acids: CASSLISDTEAFF. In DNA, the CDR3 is TGTGCCAGCAGCTTAATTTCGGACACTGAAGCTTTCTTT.

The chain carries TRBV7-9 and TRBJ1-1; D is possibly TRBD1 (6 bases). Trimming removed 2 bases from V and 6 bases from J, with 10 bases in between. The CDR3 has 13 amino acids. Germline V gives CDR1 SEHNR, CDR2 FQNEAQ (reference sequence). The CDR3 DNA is TGTGCCAGCAGCTTACAGGGGAAGGCTGAAGCTTTCTTT. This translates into CASSLQGKAEAFF.

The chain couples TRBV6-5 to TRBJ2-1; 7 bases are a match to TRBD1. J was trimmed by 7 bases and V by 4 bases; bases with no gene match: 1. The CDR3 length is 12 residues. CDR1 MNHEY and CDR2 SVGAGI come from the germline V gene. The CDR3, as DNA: TGTGCCAGCAGTTCGACAGGGAATGAGCAGTTCTTC. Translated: CASSSTGNEQFF.

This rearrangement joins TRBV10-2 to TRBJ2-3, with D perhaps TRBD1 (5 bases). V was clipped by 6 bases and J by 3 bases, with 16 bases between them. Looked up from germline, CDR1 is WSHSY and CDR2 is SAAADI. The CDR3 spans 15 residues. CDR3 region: CASRNTGAGTDTQYF. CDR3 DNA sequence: TGCGCCAGCAGAAACACTGGGGCCGGAACAGATACGCAGTATTTT.

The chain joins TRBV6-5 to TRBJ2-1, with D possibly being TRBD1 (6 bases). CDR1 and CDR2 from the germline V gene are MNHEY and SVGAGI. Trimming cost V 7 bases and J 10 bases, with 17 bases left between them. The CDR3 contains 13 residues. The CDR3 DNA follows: TGTGCCAGCACTCCAGGGGCAGTGCGGGAGCAGTTCTTC. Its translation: CASTPGAVREQFF.

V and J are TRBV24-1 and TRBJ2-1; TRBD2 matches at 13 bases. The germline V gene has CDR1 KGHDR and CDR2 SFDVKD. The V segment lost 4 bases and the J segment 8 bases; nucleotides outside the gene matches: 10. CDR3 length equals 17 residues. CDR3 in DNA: TGTGCCACCAGTGACCCCTCACTAGCGGGAGGGGAGTATGAGCAGTTCTTC. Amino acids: CATSDPSLAGGEYEQFF.

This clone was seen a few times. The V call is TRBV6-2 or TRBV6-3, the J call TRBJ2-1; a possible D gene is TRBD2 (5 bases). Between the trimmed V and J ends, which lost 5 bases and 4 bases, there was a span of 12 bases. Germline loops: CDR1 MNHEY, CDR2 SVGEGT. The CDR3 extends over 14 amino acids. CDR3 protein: CASSQSGSYNEQFF. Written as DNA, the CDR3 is TGTGCCAGCAGTCAATCGGGATCTTACAATGAGCAGTTCTTC.

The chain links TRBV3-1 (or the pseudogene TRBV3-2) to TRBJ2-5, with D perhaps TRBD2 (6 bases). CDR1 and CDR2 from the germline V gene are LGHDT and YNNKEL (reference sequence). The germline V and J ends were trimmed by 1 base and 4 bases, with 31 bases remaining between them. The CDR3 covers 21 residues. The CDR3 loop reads CASSQVVGEVVDVDRLETQYF. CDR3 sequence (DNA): TGTGCCAGCAGCCAAGTGGTTGGGGAGGTGGTTGATGTGGACCGCTTAGAGACCCAGTACTTC.

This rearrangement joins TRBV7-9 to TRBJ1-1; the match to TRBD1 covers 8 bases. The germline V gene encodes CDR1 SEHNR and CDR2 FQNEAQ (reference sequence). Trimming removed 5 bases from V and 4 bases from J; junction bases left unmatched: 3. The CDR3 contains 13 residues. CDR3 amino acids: CASSPGQGTEAFF. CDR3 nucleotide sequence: TGTGCCAGCAGCCCCGGACAGGGCACTGAAGCTTTCTTT.

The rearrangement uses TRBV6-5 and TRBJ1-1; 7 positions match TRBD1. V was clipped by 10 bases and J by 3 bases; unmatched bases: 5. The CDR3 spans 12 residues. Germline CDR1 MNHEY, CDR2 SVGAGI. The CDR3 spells CATNRGDTEAFF. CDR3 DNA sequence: TGTGCCACAAACAGGGGTGACACTGAAGCTTTCTTT.

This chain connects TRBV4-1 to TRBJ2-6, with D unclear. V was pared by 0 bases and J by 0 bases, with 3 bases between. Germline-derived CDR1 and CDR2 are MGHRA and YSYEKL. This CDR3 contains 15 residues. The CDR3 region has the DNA TGCGCCAGCAGCCAAGAGGGCTCTGGGGCCAACGTCCTGACTTTC. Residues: CASSQEGSGANVLTF.

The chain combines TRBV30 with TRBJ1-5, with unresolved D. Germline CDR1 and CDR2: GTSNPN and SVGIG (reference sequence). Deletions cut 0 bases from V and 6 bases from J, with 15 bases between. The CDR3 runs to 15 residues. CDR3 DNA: TGTGCCTGGAGTGTAAAGGGCTCCGTAGGTCAGCCCCAGCATTTT. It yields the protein CAWSVKGSVGQPQHF. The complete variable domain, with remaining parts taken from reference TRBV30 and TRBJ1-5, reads SQTIHQWPATLVQPVGSPLSLECTVEGTSNPNLYWYRQAAGRGLQLLFYSVGIGQISSEVPQNLSASRPQDRQFILSSKKLLLSDSGFYLCAWSVKGSVGQPQHFGDGTRLSIL.

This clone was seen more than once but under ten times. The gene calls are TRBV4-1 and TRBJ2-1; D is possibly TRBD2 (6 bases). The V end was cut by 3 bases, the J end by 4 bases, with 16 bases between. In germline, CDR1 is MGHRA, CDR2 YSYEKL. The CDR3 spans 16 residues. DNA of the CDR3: TGCGCCAGCAGCCAGGCGACTAGTCAAGATTACAATGAGCAGTTCTTC. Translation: CASSQATSQDYNEQFF.

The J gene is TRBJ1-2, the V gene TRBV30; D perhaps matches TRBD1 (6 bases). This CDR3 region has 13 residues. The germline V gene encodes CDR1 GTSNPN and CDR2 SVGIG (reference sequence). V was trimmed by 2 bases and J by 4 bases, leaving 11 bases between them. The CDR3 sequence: CAWSPDSSYGYTF. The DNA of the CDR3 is TGTGCCTGGAGTCCGGACAGCTCCTATGGCTACACCTTC.

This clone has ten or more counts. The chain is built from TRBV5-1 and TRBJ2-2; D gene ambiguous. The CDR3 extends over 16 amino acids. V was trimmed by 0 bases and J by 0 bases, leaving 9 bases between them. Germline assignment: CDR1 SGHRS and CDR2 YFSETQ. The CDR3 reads CASSLVGATNTGELFF. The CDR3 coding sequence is TGCGCCAGCAGCTTGGTGGGCGCCACGAACACCGGGGAGCTGTTTTTT.

CDR3 in amino acids: CASSQEIRQSLSEKLFF. For the CDR3, the DNA is TGCGCCAGCAGCCAAGAGATCCGACAGAGCCTTTCCGAAAAACTGTTTTTT. The chain joins TRBV4-1 to TRBJ1-4, with D possibly matching TRBD1 (5 bases). Trimming cost V 0 bases and J 8 bases, with 19 bases left between them. The CDR3 totals 17 residues. Germline lookup yields CDR1 MGHRA and CDR2 YSYEKL.

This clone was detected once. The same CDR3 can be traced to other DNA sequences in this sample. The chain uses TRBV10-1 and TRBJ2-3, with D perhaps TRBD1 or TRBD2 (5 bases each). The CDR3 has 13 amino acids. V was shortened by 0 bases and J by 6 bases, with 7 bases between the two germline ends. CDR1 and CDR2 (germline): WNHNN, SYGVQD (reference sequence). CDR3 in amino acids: CASSESGADTQYF. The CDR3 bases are TGCGCCAGCAGTGAGTCCGGGGCGGATACGCAGTATTTT.

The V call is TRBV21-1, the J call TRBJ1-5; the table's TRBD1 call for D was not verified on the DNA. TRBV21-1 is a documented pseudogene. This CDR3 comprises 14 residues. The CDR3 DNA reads TGTGCCACTCTTGGGGGCGAAAGCAATCAGCCCCAGCATTTT. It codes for CATLGGESNQPQHF.

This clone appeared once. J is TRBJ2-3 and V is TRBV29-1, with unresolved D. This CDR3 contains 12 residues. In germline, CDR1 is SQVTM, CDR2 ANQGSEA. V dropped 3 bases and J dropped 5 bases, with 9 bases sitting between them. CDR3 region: CSVDAVGDTQYF. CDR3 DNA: TGCAGCGTTGACGCGGTTGGAGATACGCAGTATTTT.

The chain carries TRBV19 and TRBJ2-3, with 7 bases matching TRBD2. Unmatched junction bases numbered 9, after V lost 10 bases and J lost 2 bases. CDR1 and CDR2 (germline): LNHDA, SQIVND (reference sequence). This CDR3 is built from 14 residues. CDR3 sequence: CATTGGGVTDTQYF. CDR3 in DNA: TGTGCCACCACGGGCGGGGGAGTCACAGATACGCAGTATTTT.

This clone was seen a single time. CDR3 sequence: CASSYSNPGATGYGYTF. Written as DNA, the CDR3 is TGTGCCAGCAGTTACTCGAATCCGGGAGCAACGGGCTATGGCTACACCTTC. The rearrangement uses TRBV6-2 or TRBV6-3 and TRBJ1-2; D not certain. V dropped 0 bases and J dropped 4 bases, with 18 bases sitting between them. This CDR3 spans 17 amino acids. Germline CDR1 MNHEY, CDR2 SVGEGT.

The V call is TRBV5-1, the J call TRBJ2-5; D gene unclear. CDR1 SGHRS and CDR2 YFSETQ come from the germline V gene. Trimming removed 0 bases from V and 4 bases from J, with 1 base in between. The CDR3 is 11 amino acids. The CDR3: CASSLVETQYF. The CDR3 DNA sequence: TGCGCCAGCAGCTTGGTAGAGACCCAGTACTTC. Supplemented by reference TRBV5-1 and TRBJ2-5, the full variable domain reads KAGVTQTPRYLIKTRGQQVTLSCSPISGHRSVSWYQQTPGQGLQFLFEYFSETQRNKGNFPGRFSGRQFSNSRSEMNVSTLELGDSALYLCASSLVETQYFGPGTRLLVL.